One and the same sample provided the 15 T cell receptor beta chains below, sequenced in a study of T cell responses to AZD1222 COVID-19 vaccine (dated by TCRdb to 2020 to 2022). Libraries came from the immunoSEQ multiplex PCR assay. TCRdb's version of the immuneACCESS table is confined to in-frame rearrangements and falls short of the full clone set. An unresolved V gene accounts for under half of the shortfall where checked; the remainder is of unknown origin. This sample has over 150,000 clones in its table, and 90% of those were observed once. Approximately 3% of the sample comes from the top ten. The intended sense of this specimen's time point label: baseline before first vaccination. Sequencing was performed on peripheral blood, taken on day 0 of AZD1222 vaccination. These receptors originate from an adult in good health.

This clone has just a few counts. The chain employs TRBV2 and TRBJ1-5, with 8 bases matching TRBD1. Germline CDR1 is SNHLY and CDR2 is FYNNEI. V dropped 3 bases and J dropped 1; count of bases not matched to a gene: 11. This CDR3 contains 18 residues. The CDR3 reads CASSEGRGLQSSNQPQHF. The CDR3 DNA sequence: TGTGCCAGCAGTGAGGGCAGGGGGCTCCAATCAAGCAATCAGCCCCAGCATTTT.

The chain recombines TRBV11-2 with TRBJ2-7; a weak D match, TRBD1 (6 bases). The CDR3 contains 14 residues. CDR1 and CDR2 (germline): SGHAT, FQNNGV. V lost 3 bases and J lost 0, with 9 bases in between. The CDR3 DNA reads TGTGCCAGCAGCTTGACAGGTTACTCCTACGAGCAGTACTTC. It codes for CASSLTGYSYEQYF.

The chain carries TRBV4-1 and TRBJ2-7; 9 bases are shared with TRBD1. This CDR3 region has 16 residues. The germline V gene encodes CDR1 MGHRA and CDR2 YSYEKL. With V trimmed by 4 bases and J by 6 bases, 13 bases remained unmatched. The CDR3 loop reads CASSPSGGGQGGEQYF. DNA of the CDR3: TGCGCCAGCAGCCCCTCCGGTGGGGGACAGGGTGGCGAGCAGTACTTC.

V usage is TRBV20-1 and J usage is TRBJ2-7; D remains unclear. The germline V gene has CDR1 DFQATT and CDR2 SNEGSKA (reference sequence). CDR3 length: 14 amino acids. Trimming pared 3 bases from V and 2 bases from J, leaving 14 bases between. CDR3 in DNA: TGCAGTGCTAGTCGGGCGGTGCAAGCCTACGAGCAGTACTTC. It translates to CSASRAVQAYEQYF.

The V and J genes are TRBV2 and TRBJ2-1, with 12 bases matching TRBD2. V gave up 8 bases and J gave up 6 bases; unmatched junction bases: 5. Germline V gene sequence: CDR1 SNHLY, CDR2 FYNNEI. The CDR3 is made up of 14 amino acids. CDR3 sequence (DNA): TGTGCCAGCGTTCGACTAGCGGGGGTCAATGAGCAGTTCTTC. As protein: CASVRLAGVNEQFF.

V usage is TRBV19 and J usage is TRBJ2-3; D remains unclear. There are 14 residues in the CDR3. Trimming cost V 2 bases and J 4 bases, with 10 bases left between them. Germline lookup yields CDR1 LNHDA and CDR2 SQIVND (reference sequence). The CDR3 here is CASSILTSADTQYF. Written as DNA, the CDR3 is TGTGCCAGTAGTATATTGACGAGTGCAGATACGCAGTATTTT.

The rearrangement joins TRBV7-8 to TRBJ1-5; D call uncertain. This CDR3 has 12 amino acids. V lost 5 bases, J lost 8 bases, and 10 bases lay in between. Germline CDR1 is SGHVS and CDR2 is FQNEAQ. The CDR3 DNA sequence: TGTGCCAGCAGCCAAGTCCGCAAGCCCCAGCATTTT. It encodes CASSQVRKPQHF.

The CDR3 protein is CASSPEPLNTGELFF. As DNA, the CDR3 is TGTGCCAGCAGCCCCGAGCCATTAAACACCGGGGAGCTGTTTTTT. J is TRBJ2-2 and V is TRBV6-2 or TRBV6-3, with D hard to call. The V end was cut by 6 bases, the J end by 2 bases, with 13 bases between. The germline gives CDR1 MNHEY, CDR2 SVGEGT. This CDR3 contains 15 residues.

The chain employs TRBV11-2 and TRBJ1-6; D gene unclear. Trimming removed 3 bases at V and 5 bases at J, with 11 bases between. The V gene's germline CDR1 is SGHAT and CDR2 FQNNGV. The CDR3 is made up of 15 amino acids. CDR3 coding DNA: TGTGCCAGCAGCTTGTCAGGCCCTAATAATTCACCCCTCCACTTT. This gives the protein CASSLSGPNNSPLHF. The entire variable domain, with the rest obtained from reference TRBV11-2 and TRBJ1-6, is as follows: EAGVAQSPRYKIIEKRQSVAFWCNPISGHATLYWYQQILGQGPKLLIQFQNNGVVDDSQLPKDRFSAERLKGVDSTLKIQPAKLEDSAVYLCASSLSGPNNSPLHFGNGTRLTVT.

The gene calls are TRBV7-8 and TRBJ2-7; D possibly matches TRBD1 or TRBD2 (5 bases each). Trimming pared 3 bases from V and 1 base from J, leaving 16 bases between. The V gene's germline CDR1 is SGHVS and CDR2 FQNEAQ. This CDR3 region has 16 residues. The CDR3 spells CASSLGMGTPSYEQYF. In DNA form, the CDR3 reads TGTGCCAGCAGCTTGGGGATGGGGACGCCGTCCTACGAGCAGTACTTC.

This clone showed up just a few times. The chain uses TRBV5-1 and TRBJ1-2; maybe TRBD1 (5 bases). V lost 6 bases to trimming and J lost 3 bases, with 15 bases between them. The CDR3 consists of 14 residues. The germline V gene has CDR1 SGHRS and CDR2 YFSETQ. As DNA, the CDR3 is TGCGCCAGCAACGAAGATCAGGGTGACTATGGCTACACCTTC. Its protein product is CASNEDQGDYGYTF.

Here the CDR3 DNA reads TGCGCCAGCAGCCACGGACCTTACGAGCAGTACTTC. Amino acid sequence: CASSHGPYEQYF. The chain is built from TRBV5-1 and TRBJ2-7; D uncertain. Germline-derived CDR1 and CDR2 are SGHRS and YFSETQ. Trimming removed 4 bases from V and 4 bases from J, with 9 bases in between. The CDR3 loop spans 12 amino acids.

The chain has TRBV10-3 and TRBJ1-1; tentative D call: TRBD1 (6 bases). Germline-derived CDR1 and CDR2 are ENHRY and SYGVKD. The CDR3 runs 14 residues. The germline V and J ends were trimmed by 3 bases and 2 bases, with 10 bases remaining between them. The DNA for the CDR3 is TGTGCCATCAGTGAACGGGGGCAAAACACTGAAGCTTTCTTT. It is translated as CAISERGQNTEAFF.

The chain carries TRBV3-1 (or the pseudogene TRBV3-2) and TRBJ1-1, with 8 nucleotides matching TRBD1. Germline V lookup: CDR1 LGHDT, CDR2 YNNKEL (reference sequence). The CDR3 runs 13 residues. Losses at the gene ends were 9 bases for V and 0 bases for J; bases not matched to a gene: 3. The CDR3 spells CASDRGLNTEAFF. The CDR3 DNA sequence: TGTGCCAGTGACAGGGGCCTGAACACTGAAGCTTTCTTT.

The chain links TRBV25-1 to TRBJ1-1; D may be TRBD1 (6 bases). The V gene lost 5 bases and the J gene lost 7 bases, with 11 bases spanning the gap. This CDR3 has 12 residues. The germline CDR1 and CDR2 sequences are MGHDK and SYGVNS. The CDR3 DNA follows: TGTGCCAGCAGTCCGGGGGCAGGTGAAGCTTTCTTT. It yields the protein CASSPGAGEAFF. Filled out from reference TRBV25-1 and TRBJ1-1, the complete variable domain reads EADIYQTPRYLVIGTGKKITLECSQTMGHDKMYWYQQDPGMELHLIHYSYGVNSTEKGDLSSESTVSRIRTEHFPLTLESARPSHTSQYLCASSPGAGEAFFGQGTRLTVV.